This T cell receptor (beta chain) came from a study of blood T cell repertoires in COVID-19. Across the study: Samples of COVID-19 (acute and convalescent) were obtained from the United States, Italy and Spain. PBMCs, B-cell-depleted T cells, or T cells provided the cDNA or gDNA that made up the material.

The germline CDR1 and CDR2 sequences are LNHDA and SQIVND (reference sequence). The CDR3 covers 16 residues. V was cut by 9 bases and J by 0 bases, with 18 bases left in between. Authors' processing steps: Scientists estimated how many nucleated cells there were by amplifying reference gene primers. Data came from immunoSEQ multiplex PCR; TCRdb stores just in-frame clones and leaves some out. V and J calls and clone size follow that table, whereas D and trimming were derived from the DNA. This repertoire shows about 170,000 clones, 86% found once; its top ten account for around 6.5%. J is TRBJ2-1 and V is TRBV19; TRBD1 is a possible D gene (6 bases). The sample comprised peripheral blood. The receptor's source is a woman older than 75 in a cohort sampled during active or convalescent COVID-19. In nucleotides, the CDR3 is TGTGCCAGCGCCGTACAGGGCCGGGGCTCCTACAATGAGCAGTTCTTC. Its translation is CASAVQGRGSYNEQFF.